The present TCR beta chain was sequenced within a study of shared clonotypes between healthy human individuals. The CDR3 runs 15 residues. Looked up from germline, CDR1 is SGDLS and CDR2 is YYNGEE. V lost 0 bases and J lost 6, with 12 bases in between. The data were produced by immunoSEQ multiplex PCR, yet TCRdb's version contains in-frame clones alone and is incomplete. The sample contains about 1.5 million clones, approximately 98% of which appear only once. Study-wide points: Sharing across four donors was highest in naive CD4 (around 5%) and lowest in memory CD8 (about 0.4%).

The sample holds one count of this clone. Its antigen is still unknown. The sequencing sample was made of naive CD4+ T cells sorted from blood. This sample's subset: CD45RA+ positively selected. The V call is TRBV9, the J call TRBJ1-4; D unclear. This receptor was taken from a man aged 25 to 40 in good health. The CDR3 sequence is CASSVGWRSYEKLFF. The CDR3 DNA follows: TGTGCCAGCAGCGTAGGGTGGCGGAGCTATGAAAAACTGTTTTTT.